The clone carrying this T cell receptor beta chain showed up just a few times. Its antigen remains unknown. The record originates from a study of T-cell memory formation after mild COVID-19. Across the whole study: TCR clusters showed largely donor specificity.

The CDR3 runs 16 residues. The germline V gene encodes CDR1 KGHSH and CDR2 LQKENI. V gave up 5 bases and J gave up 0 bases, with 14 bases separating them. Study-wide findings and caveats: Clonal second-wave expansions that peaked on day 37 had unconfirmed SARS-CoV-2 specificity. Mainly CM and EM harbored the contracting CD4+ clones; mainly EMRA harbored the CD8+ ones. Pre-infection memory harbored some responding clones, suggesting cross-reactive memory joined.

TCRdb re-derived calls from the 5' RACE reads in MiXCR, one entry per CDR3 protein. The table records 250,000 to 300,000 distinct CDR3 sequences, roughly 15% of them present only once. Sequencing used PBMCs or a T cell subset sorted from them (not recorded which). This TCR derives from a man between 18 and 29 years old who had mild COVID-19 (a few samples of this study predate the infection). Cell type and time point are not known. This chain links TRBV18 with TRBJ1-3; D is perhaps TRBD1 (6 bases). The CDR3 is CASSSAGQHSGNTIYF. The CDR3 DNA follows: TGTGCCAGCTCATCCGCCGGACAGCACTCTGGAAACACCATATATTTT. Variable domain in full (rest from reference TRBV18 and TRBJ1-3): NAGVMQNPRHLVRRRGQEARLRCSPMKGHSHVYWYRQLPEEGLKFMVYLQKENIIDESGMPKERFSAEFPKEGPSILRIQQVVRGDSAAYFCASSSAGQHSGNTIYFGEGSWLTVV.